The 21 T cell receptor beta chains listed next were all sequenced from one sample in a study of OX40 agonist ivuxolimab in advanced cancers. Data came from immunoSEQ multiplex PCR; TCRdb stores just in-frame clones and leaves some out. In the table there are more than 50,000 clones, approximately 80% of which are singletons. The starting material was CD4+ or CD8+ T cells sorted from blood, obtained in a trial of the OX40 agonist ivuxolimab. The receptors derive from an adult with an advanced solid tumor such as melanoma, head and neck, liver or kidney cancer.

V and J are TRBV10-3 and TRBJ1-1; D might be TRBD1 (5 bases). Looked up from germline, CDR1 is ENHRY and CDR2 is SYGVKD. The CDR3 runs to 13 residues. V was cut by 0 bases and J by 3 bases, with 5 bases left in between. The CDR3 protein is CAISESGDTEAFF. CDR3 DNA sequence: TGTGCCATCAGTGAGTCGGGGGACACTGAAGCTTTCTTT.

The chain combines TRBV28 with TRBJ1-4; 7 nucleotides line up with TRBD1. The CDR3 is 16 amino acids. Germline CDR1 is MDHEN and CDR2 is SYDVKM. Losses at the gene ends were 1 base for V and 6 bases for J; bases not matched to a gene: 8. This chain's CDR3 is CASSLFRQGSDEKLFF. The DNA for the CDR3 is TGTGCCAGCAGTTTATTCCGACAGGGTTCGGATGAAAAACTGTTTTTT.

The chain employs TRBV2 and TRBJ1-1; D is undetermined. The CDR3 has 15 amino acids. V was shortened by 0 bases and J by 4 bases, with 12 bases between the two germline ends. Looked up from germline, CDR1 is SNHLY and CDR2 is FYNNEI. As DNA, the CDR3 is TGTGCCAGCAGTGAAGCGTCCGGGTTTGGCACTGAAGCTTTCTTT. Its protein is CASSEASGFGTEAFF.

Details on this clone: An end of the junction does not agree with germline; a read error may underlie this. The chain couples TRBV5-1 to TRBJ2-5, with 7 bases matching TRBD1. This CDR3 is built from 16 residues. Germline CDR1 reads SGHRS; CDR2 reads YFSETQ. In nucleotides, the CDR3 is TGTGCCAGCAGCTTGGCCGACAGGGAAACTAAAGAGACCCAGTACTTC. Translation: CASSLADRETKETQYF. Based on the CDR3 plus reference TRBV5-1 and TRBJ2-5, the full variable domain is KAGVTQTPRYLIKTRGQQVTLSCSPISGHRSVSWYQQTPGQGLQFLFEYFSETQRNKGNFPGRFSGRQFSNSRSEMNVSTLELGDSALYLCASSLADRETKETQYFGPGTRLLVL.

V is TRBV28 and J is TRBJ1-2; D call uncertain. Germline assignment: CDR1 MDHEN and CDR2 SYDVKM. V lost 7 bases, J lost 8 bases, and 17 bases lay in between. There are 13 residues in the CDR3. CDR3 nucleotide sequence: TGTGCCAGCACTCCGGAACCTACGAGGGGCTACACCTTC. The encoded protein is CASTPEPTRGYTF.

The chain carries TRBV18 and TRBJ1-1, with D tentatively TRBD1 (5 bases). This CDR3 region has 13 residues. V was cut by 4 bases and J by 4 bases, with 10 bases left in between. Germline CDR1 and CDR2: KGHSH and LQKENI. CDR3 in amino acids: CASSLQGGTEAFF. The CDR3 DNA reads as TGTGCCAGCTCACTTCAGGGAGGCACTGAAGCTTTCTTT.

The J gene is TRBJ2-5, the V gene TRBV5-1, with 11 positions matching TRBD1. Germline loops: CDR1 SGHRS, CDR2 YFSETQ. Unmatched junction bases numbered 1, after V lost 3 bases and J lost 3 bases. The CDR3 is 14 residues long. CDR3 DNA: TGCGCCAGCAGCTGGGACAGGGGGAAAGAGACCCAGTACTTC. Protein sequence: CASSWDRGKETQYF.

The J gene is TRBJ1-1, the V gene TRBV5-1; the match to TRBD1 covers 7 bases. Germline CDR1 reads SGHRS; CDR2 reads YFSETQ. The CDR3 consists of 19 residues. V lost 0 bases to trimming and J lost 3 bases; unmatched junction nucleotides: 17. The CDR3 sequence is CASSLVGTDIVGMDTEAFF. The CDR3 DNA follows: TGCGCCAGCAGCTTGGTAGGGACAGATATCGTGGGCATGGACACTGAAGCTTTCTTT.

The chain has TRBV18 and TRBJ2-7; D uncertain. CDR1 and CDR2 from the germline V gene are KGHSH and LQKENI. This CDR3 has 15 amino acids. V was pared by 5 bases and J by 0 bases, with 14 bases between. The CDR3 coding sequence is TGTGCCAGCTCAACCGGCGCACATATCTCCTACGAGCAGTACTTC. It specifies CASSTGAHISYEQYF.

CDR3: CASSWPGQEGNEQFF. CDR3 DNA sequence: TGTGCCAGCAGCTGGCCGGGACAGGAGGGCAATGAGCAGTTCTTC. This chain uses TRBV7-2 with TRBJ2-1, with 8 nucleotides matching TRBD1. The CDR3 loop spans 15 amino acids. V was clipped by 4 bases and J by 6 bases; unmatched bases: 8. Germline loops: CDR1 SGHTA, CDR2 FQGNSA.

V and J are TRBV7-2 and TRBJ1-5; 9 bases align to TRBD1. CDR1 is SGHTA and CDR2 is FQGNSA in the germline V gene. J lost 5 bases, V lost 4 bases, and 3 bases had no gene match. CDR3 length equals 14 residues. The CDR3 region is CASSSGTGHQPQHF. DNA of the CDR3: TGTGCCAGCAGCTCCGGGACAGGGCATCAGCCCCAGCATTTT.

The table lists this clone with a few counts. The V and J genes are TRBV10-3 and TRBJ1-5; unclear D gene. The CDR3 has 14 residues. Germline CDR1 is ENHRY and CDR2 is SYGVKD. The ends were cut back, 10 bases at V and 0 bases at J, with 13 bases in the middle. CDR3 region: CATLDGFSNQPQHF. For the CDR3, the DNA is TGTGCCACACTTGATGGTTTTAGCAATCAGCCCCAGCATTTT.

The rearrangement joins TRBV28 to TRBJ2-3, with 14 bases that match TRBD2. The germline CDR1 and CDR2 sequences are MDHEN and SYDVKM. The CDR3 runs 19 residues. The junction had 12 bases not matched to a gene; V was cut back by 2 bases and J by 5 bases. CDR3 residues: CASSLRPGLAGGPGDTQYF. The DNA of the CDR3 is TGTGCCAGCAGTTTAAGACCTGGACTAGCGGGGGGCCCGGGAGATACGCAGTATTTT.

This clone was counted a few times. The chain has TRBV11-2 and TRBJ1-1; tentatively, D is TRBD1 (6 bases). CDR1 and CDR2 (germline): SGHAT, FQNNGV. The CDR3 is 16 residues long. V lost 4 bases and J 5 bases, leaving 20 bases between the germline ends. CDR3 in amino acids: CASSSLWGGQETEAFF. DNA for the CDR3: TGTGCCAGCAGCTCCCTTTGGGGGGGGCAGGAAACTGAAGCTTTCTTT.

This clone was seen once. The genes are TRBV28 and TRBJ2-2; 10 bases fit TRBD2. The CDR3 consists of 16 residues. Germline-derived CDR1 and CDR2 are MDHEN and SYDVKM. The trim removed 6 bases at V and 3 bases at J, leaving 7 bases unmatched. CDR3 in DNA: TGTGCCAGCAGGTTAGCGGGAGGTCTTCACACCGGGGAGCTGTTTTTT. It yields the protein CASRLAGGLHTGELFF.

The sample holds one count of this clone. This sequence joins TRBV6-1 and TRBJ2-3, with 7 nucleotides matching TRBD2. Germline CDR1 reads MNHNS; CDR2 reads SASEGT. The CDR3 sequence is 15 residues long. With 0 bases clipped from V and 2 bases from J, the junction kept 2 bases outside the gene matches. CDR3 in amino acids: CASSEARGYTDTQYF. The CDR3 DNA is TGTGCCAGCAGTGAAGCGCGGGGGTACACAGATACGCAGTATTTT.

The chain carries TRBV5-5 and TRBJ1-1; D uncertain. The germline CDR1 and CDR2 sequences are SGHKS and YYEKEE (reference sequence). V was clipped by 7 bases and J by 4 bases, with 20 bases between them. The CDR3 has 15 amino acids. CDR3 DNA: TGTGCCAGCGGTGCCGGAGGTAATATTCTCACTGAAGCTTTCTTT. Translation gives CASGAGGNILTEAFF.

The chain recombines TRBV9 with TRBJ2-7; TRBD1 is a possible D gene (6 bases). The V gene lost 4 bases and the J gene lost 3 bases, with 17 bases spanning the gap. This CDR3 has 15 residues. Germline loops: CDR1 SGDLS, CDR2 YYNGEE. This CDR3 is CASSPQPQGGYEQYF. Here the CDR3 DNA reads TGTGCCAGCAGCCCACAACCACAGGGTGGCTACGAGCAGTACTTC.

The chain combines TRBV7-9 with TRBJ2-4; the D is unclear. The CDR3 runs 14 residues. Looked up from germline, CDR1 is SEHNR and CDR2 is FQNEAQ (reference sequence). Trimming removed 5 bases from V and 0 bases from J, with 8 bases in between. CDR3 residues: CASSQDLAKNIQYF. CDR3 in DNA: TGTGCCAGCAGCCAAGACTTAGCCAAAAACATTCAGTACTTC.

This clone was seen a few times. The V gene is TRBV18, the J gene TRBJ2-5, with D unclear. Per the germline V gene, CDR1 is KGHSH and CDR2 is LQKENI. The CDR3 length is 14 residues. V shed 2 bases and J shed 4 bases, with 11 bases lying between them. CDR3: CASSPNSGIETQYF. CDR3 nucleotides: TGTGCCAGCTCACCAAATTCTGGGATAGAGACCCAGTACTTC.

V and J are TRBV19 and TRBJ1-2; the D is unclear. Germline V gene sequence: CDR1 LNHDA, CDR2 SQIVND (reference sequence). V was clipped by 4 bases and J by 0 bases, with 12 bases between them. CDR3 length: 15 amino acids. CDR3: CASSTPGRANYGYTF. The DNA of the CDR3 is TGTGCCAGTAGTACGCCGGGAAGAGCTAACTATGGCTACACCTTC.